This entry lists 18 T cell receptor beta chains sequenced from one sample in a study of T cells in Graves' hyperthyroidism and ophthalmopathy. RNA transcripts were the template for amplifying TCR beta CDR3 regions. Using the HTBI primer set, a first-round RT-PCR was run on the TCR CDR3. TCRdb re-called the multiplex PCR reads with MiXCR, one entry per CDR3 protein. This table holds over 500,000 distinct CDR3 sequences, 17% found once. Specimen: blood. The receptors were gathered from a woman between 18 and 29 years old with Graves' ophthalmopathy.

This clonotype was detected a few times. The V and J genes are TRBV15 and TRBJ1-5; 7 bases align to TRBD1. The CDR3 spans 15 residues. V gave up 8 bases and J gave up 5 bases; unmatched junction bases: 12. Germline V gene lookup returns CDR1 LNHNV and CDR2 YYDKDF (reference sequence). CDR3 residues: CATPTETGIHQPQHF. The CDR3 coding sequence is TGTGCCACCCCCACGGAGACAGGGATACATCAGCCCCAGCATTTT.

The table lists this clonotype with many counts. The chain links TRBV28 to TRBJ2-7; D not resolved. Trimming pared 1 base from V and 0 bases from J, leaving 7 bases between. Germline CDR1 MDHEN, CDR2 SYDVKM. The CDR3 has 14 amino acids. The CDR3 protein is CASSLLGYSYEQYF. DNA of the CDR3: TGTGCCAGCAGTTTATTGGGATACTCCTACGAGCAGTACTTC.

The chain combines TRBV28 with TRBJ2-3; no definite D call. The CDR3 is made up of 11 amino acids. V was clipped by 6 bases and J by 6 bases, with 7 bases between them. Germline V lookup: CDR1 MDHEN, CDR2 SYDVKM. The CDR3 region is CASSMGDTQYF. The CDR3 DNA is TGTGCCAGCAGCATGGGGGATACGCAGTATTTT.

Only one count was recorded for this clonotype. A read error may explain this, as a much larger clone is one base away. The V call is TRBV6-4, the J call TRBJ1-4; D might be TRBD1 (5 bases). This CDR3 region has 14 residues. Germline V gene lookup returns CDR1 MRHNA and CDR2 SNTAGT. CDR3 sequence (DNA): TGTGCCGGCAGCACCGGGACGGAAAATGAAAAACTGTTTTTT. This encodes CAGSTGTENEKLFF.

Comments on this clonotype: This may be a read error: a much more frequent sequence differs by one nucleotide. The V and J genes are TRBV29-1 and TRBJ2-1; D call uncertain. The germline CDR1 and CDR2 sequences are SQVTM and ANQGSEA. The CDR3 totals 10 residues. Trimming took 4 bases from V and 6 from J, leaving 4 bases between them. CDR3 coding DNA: TGCAGCGTTGTCCTCAATGAGCAGTTCTTC. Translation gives CSVVLNEQFF.

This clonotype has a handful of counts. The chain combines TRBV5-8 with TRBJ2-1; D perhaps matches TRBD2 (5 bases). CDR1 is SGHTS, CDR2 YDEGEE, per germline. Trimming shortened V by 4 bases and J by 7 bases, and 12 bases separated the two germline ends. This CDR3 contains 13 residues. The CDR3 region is CASSPTGVNEQFF. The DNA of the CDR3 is TGTGCCAGCAGCCCTACCGGGGTAAATGAGCAGTTCTTC.

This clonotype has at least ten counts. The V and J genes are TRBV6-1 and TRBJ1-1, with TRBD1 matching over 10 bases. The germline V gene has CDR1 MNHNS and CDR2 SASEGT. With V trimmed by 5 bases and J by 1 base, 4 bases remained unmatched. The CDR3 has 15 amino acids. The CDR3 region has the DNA TGTGCCAGCAGTAAACGGACAGGGGGGAACACTGAAGCTTTCTTT. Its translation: CASSKRTGGNTEAFF.

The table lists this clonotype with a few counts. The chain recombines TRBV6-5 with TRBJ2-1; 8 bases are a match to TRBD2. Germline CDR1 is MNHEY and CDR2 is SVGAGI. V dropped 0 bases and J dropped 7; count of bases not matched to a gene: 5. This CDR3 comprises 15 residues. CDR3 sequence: CASSYSLASGNEQFF. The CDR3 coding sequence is TGTGCCAGCAGTTACTCCCTGGCTAGCGGGAATGAGCAGTTCTTC.

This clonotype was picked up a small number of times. In DNA form, the CDR3 reads TGCGCCAGCAGCCCGCTAGTGGGAACGGCGGAGACCCAGTACTTC. Translation gives CASSPLVGTAETQYF. The J gene is TRBJ2-5, the V gene TRBV5-1; D gene unclear. This CDR3 region has 15 residues. V lost 4 bases and J 5 bases, leaving 18 bases between the germline ends. Germline assignment: CDR1 SGHRS and CDR2 YFSETQ.

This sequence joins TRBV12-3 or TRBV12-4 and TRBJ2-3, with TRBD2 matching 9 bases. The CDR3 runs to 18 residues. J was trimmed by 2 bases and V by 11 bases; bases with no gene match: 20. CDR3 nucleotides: TGTGCCGGCACCCCGATTTCAGGTAGGACTAGCGACACAGATACGCAGTATTTT. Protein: CAGTPISGRTSDTDTQYF.

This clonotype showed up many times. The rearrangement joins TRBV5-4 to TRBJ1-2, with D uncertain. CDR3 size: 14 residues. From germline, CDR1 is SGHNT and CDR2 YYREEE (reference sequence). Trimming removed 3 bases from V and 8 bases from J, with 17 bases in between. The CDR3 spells CASSSPARPEGYTF. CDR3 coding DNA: TGTGCCAGCAGCTCCCCGGCCCGACCTGAGGGCTACACCTTC.

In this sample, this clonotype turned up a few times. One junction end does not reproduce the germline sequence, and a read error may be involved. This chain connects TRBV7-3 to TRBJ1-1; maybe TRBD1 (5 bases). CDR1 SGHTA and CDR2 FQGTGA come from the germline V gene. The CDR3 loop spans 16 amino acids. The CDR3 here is CAGSLKGQIMNTEAFF. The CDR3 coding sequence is TGTGCCGGCAGCTTAAAGGGGCAGATCATGAACACTGAAGCTTTCTTT.

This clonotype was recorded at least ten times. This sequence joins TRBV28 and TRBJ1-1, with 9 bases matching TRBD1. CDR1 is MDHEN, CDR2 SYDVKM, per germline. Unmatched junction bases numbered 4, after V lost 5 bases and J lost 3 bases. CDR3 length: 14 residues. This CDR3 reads CASSPGQGYTEAFF. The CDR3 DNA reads TGTGCCAGCAGTCCGGGACAGGGCTACACTGAAGCTTTCTTT.

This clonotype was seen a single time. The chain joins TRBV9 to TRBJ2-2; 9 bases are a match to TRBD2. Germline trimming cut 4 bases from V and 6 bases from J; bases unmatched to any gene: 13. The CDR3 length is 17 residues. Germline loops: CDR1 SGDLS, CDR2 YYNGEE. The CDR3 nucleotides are TGTGCCAGCAGCCCCCGTTTCCTTAGCGGGAGACCCGGGGAGCTGTTTTTT. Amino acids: CASSPRFLSGRPGELFF.

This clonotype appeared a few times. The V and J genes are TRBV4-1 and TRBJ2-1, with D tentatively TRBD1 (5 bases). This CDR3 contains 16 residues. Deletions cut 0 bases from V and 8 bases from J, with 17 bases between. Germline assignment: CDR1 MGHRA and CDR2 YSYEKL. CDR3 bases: TGCGCCAGCAGCCAAGAGGCAGGACACCTGAAGGATGAGCAGTTCTTC. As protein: CASSQEAGHLKDEQFF.

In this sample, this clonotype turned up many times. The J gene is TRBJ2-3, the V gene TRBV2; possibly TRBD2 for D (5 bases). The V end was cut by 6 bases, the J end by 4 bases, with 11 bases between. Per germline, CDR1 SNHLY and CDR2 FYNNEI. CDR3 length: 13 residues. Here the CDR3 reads CASRMGAADTQYF. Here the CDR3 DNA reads TGTGCCAGCAGGATGGGAGCCGCAGATACGCAGTATTTT.

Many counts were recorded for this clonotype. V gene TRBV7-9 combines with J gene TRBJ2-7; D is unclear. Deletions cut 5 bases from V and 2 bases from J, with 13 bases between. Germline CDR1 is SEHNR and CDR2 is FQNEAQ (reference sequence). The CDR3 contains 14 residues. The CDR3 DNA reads TGTGCCAGCAGCGCACTGGACCGTGCCTACGAGCAGTACTTC. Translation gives CASSALDRAYEQYF. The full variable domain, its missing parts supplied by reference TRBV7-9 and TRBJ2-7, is DTGVSQNPRHKITKRGQNVTFRCDPISEHNRLYWYRQTLGQGPEFLTYFQNEAQLEKSRLLSDRFSAERPKGSFSTLEIQRTEQGDSAMYLCASSALDRAYEQYFGPGTRLTVT.

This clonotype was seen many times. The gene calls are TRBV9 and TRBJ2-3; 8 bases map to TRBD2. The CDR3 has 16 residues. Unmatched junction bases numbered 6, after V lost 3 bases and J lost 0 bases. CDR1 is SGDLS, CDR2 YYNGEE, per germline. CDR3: CASSGRSGSSTDTQYF. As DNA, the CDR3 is TGTGCCAGCAGCGGACGGAGCGGGAGTAGCACAGATACGCAGTATTTT.